The entry below describes one TCR beta chain. The antigen remains unidentified. This sample was included in a study of CD8 T cells in Susac syndrome. V shed 0 bases and J 5 bases; nucleotides not matched to a gene: 3. This CDR3 is 14 amino acids long. Germline V CDR1 and CDR2: SEHNR, FQNEAQ (reference sequence). Sequencing of TCR beta drew on CD8+ and CD4+ T cells from blood. Study results and limitations: Acknowledgment was made by the study that its TCR sequencing and HLA analysis involved a relatively small number of individuals.

RNA amounts of about 0.45 to 1 ug underwent reverse transcription with random hexamers. Via MiXCR, TCRdb re-called the immunoSEQ multiplex PCR reads, giving one row per CDR3 protein. Among about 180,000 distinct CDR3 sequences listed, 85% to 95% were seen once. The clonotype originates from a human donor with Susac syndrome. Sequences were obtained from CD4+ T cells from PBMCs. V and J are TRBV7-9 and TRBJ1-2, with TRBD1 matching over 7 bases. CDR3 loop: CASSLAGQAYGYTF. The CDR3 nucleotides read TGTGCCAGCAGCTTAGCCGGACAGGCTTATGGCTACACCTTC.